This T cell receptor (beta chain) was captured by sequencing in a study of shared T cell receptors in the human thymus. This clone has just one count. Sequenced by immunoSEQ multiplex PCR; TCRdb stores in-frame clones only, minus some. The sample records some 700,000 clones, 70% to 90% being singletons. In addition, the sample was reused for a study of human thymus T cells. That report adds: Donation came from healthy Finnish infants having corrective surgery for congenital heart defects. From resections taken during corrective heart surgery, the thymus tissue was obtained. Both thymic and peripheral blood repertoires showed apparently biased V and J usage.

The sample was thymocytes. This TCR came from a girl in the first two years of life with a congenital heart defect.

CDR3 protein: CASSLSGGREETQYF. DNA for the CDR3: TGTGCCAGCAGCTTGTCGGGGGGGCGGGAGGAGACCCAGTACTTC. This chain connects TRBV5-6 to TRBJ2-5; 8 bases line up with TRBD2. With V trimmed by 1 base and J by 5 bases, 7 bases remained unmatched. The CDR3 spans 15 residues. Germline CDR1 is SGHDT and CDR2 is YYEEEE.